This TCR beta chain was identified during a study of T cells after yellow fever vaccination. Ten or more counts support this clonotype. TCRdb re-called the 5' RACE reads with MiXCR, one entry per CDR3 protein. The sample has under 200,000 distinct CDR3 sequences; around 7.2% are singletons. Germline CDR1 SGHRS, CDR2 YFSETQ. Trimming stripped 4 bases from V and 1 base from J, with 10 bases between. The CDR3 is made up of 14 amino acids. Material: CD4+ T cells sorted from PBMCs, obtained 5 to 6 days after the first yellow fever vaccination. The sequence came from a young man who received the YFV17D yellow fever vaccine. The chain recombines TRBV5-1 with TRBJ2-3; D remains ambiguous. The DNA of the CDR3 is TGCGCCAGCAGCCAAACCGGGCGCACAGATACGCAGTATTTT. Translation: CASSQTGRTDTQYF.